The 28 T cell receptor beta chains below all came from one sample that was sequenced in a study of blood T cell repertoires in COVID-19 (dated by TCRdb to the early 2020s). The library was prepared using the immunoSEQ multiplex PCR assay. This is the immuneACCESS table as TCRdb keeps it, with only in-frame sequences that have V and J called. A part of the clones is gone; compared with another copy, unresolved V genes explain less than half, and the rest is unexplained. The sample table lists about 74,000 clones, approximately 78% of them with a count of one. Around 7.2% of the sample lies in the top ten. The sequenced sample consisted of peripheral blood. The receptors were sampled from a human donor in a cohort sampled during active COVID-19.

In nucleotides, the CDR3 is TGTGCCAGCAGTGTCCGGGACAGATATAGTCAGCCCCAGCATTTT. This sequence encodes CASSVRDRYSQPQHF. The rearrangement links TRBV6-2 or TRBV6-3 to TRBJ1-5; 7 bases map to TRBD1. The CDR3 has 15 residues. Germline V CDR1 and CDR2: MNHEY, SVGEGT. Germline trimming cut 5 bases from V and 6 bases from J; bases unmatched to any gene: 10.

The CDR3 is CASSLPVRGGYTF. The CDR3 DNA is TGTGCCAGCAGCTTACCCGTCAGGGGTGGCTACACCTTC. The V and J genes are TRBV7-9 and TRBJ1-2; tentatively, D is TRBD1 (6 bases). The germline V gene has CDR1 SEHNR and CDR2 FQNEAQ (reference sequence). V was clipped by 2 bases and J by 7 bases, with 11 bases between them. The CDR3 contains 13 residues.

The rearrangement links TRBV25-1 to TRBJ2-3, with D maybe TRBD2 (5 bases). V dropped 1 base and J dropped 1 base, with 9 bases sitting between them. Germline loops: CDR1 MGHDK, CDR2 SYGVNS. CDR3 size: 15 residues. The CDR3 protein is CASSESWRGTDTQYF. CDR3 DNA: TGTGCCAGCAGTGAATCATGGCGGGGCACAGATACGCAGTATTTT.

The chain carries TRBV2 and TRBJ2-2; possibly TRBD2 for D (5 bases). Trimming stripped 5 bases from V and 2 bases from J, with 18 bases between. The CDR3 sequence is 17 residues long. Germline-derived CDR1 and CDR2 are SNHLY and FYNNEI. The CDR3 region has the DNA TGTGCCAGCAGTCAAACCCGGAGACTACAAAACACCGGGGAGCTGTTTTTT. Its translation: CASSQTRRLQNTGELFF.

V gene TRBV18 combines with J gene TRBJ2-6; TRBD1 matches at 8 bases. The trim removed 0 bases at V and 1 base at J, leaving 11 bases unmatched. This CDR3 comprises 20 residues. Germline V CDR1 and CDR2: KGHSH, LQKENI. The CDR3 sequence: CASSPPGSGTGGSGANVLTF. CDR3 DNA sequence: TGTGCCAGCTCACCACCTGGAAGTGGGACAGGAGGATCTGGGGCCAACGTCCTGACTTTC.

The table lists this clone with a count of one. The V gene is TRBV3-1 (or the pseudogene TRBV3-2), the J gene TRBJ1-6; D not certain. The germline V and J ends were trimmed by 1 base and 9 bases, with 7 bases remaining between them. Germline V lookup: CDR1 LGHDT, CDR2 YNNKEL (reference sequence). This CDR3 contains 13 residues. This CDR3 reads CASSQGGFSPLHF. CDR3 bases: TGTGCCAGCAGCCAAGGCGGGTTTTCACCCCTCCACTTT.

The chain couples TRBV28 to TRBJ2-4, with 9 bases lining up with TRBD1. The V and J ends lost 6 bases and 3 bases, in that order; junction bases with no gene match: 6. Germline assignment: CDR1 MDHEN and CDR2 SYDVKM. The CDR3 runs 15 residues. This CDR3 reads CASRDRGIGKNIQYF. CDR3 DNA: TGTGCCAGCAGGGACAGGGGAATTGGCAAAAACATTCAGTACTTC.

Details on this clone: A read error is likely here: a far larger clone is one base away. V is TRBV6-4 and J is TRBJ2-7, with D perhaps TRBD1 (6 bases). The CDR3 is 15 residues long. The germline V gene has CDR1 MRHNA and CDR2 SNTAGT. The V end lost 4 bases, the J end lost 3 bases, and 16 bases lay between the germline ends. In DNA, the CDR3 is TGTGCCAGCAGTGCCGGGACATCGTATCTCTACGAGCAGTACTTC. Translating gives CASSAGTSYLYEQYF.

CDR3 amino acids: CSVEPPGGSGANVLTF. Here the CDR3 DNA reads TGCAGCGTTGAACCACCCGGGGGCTCTGGGGCCAACGTCCTGACTTTC. V is TRBV29-1 and J is TRBJ2-6; D may be TRBD2 (6 bases). This CDR3 is 16 amino acids long. V lost 2 bases and J 0 bases, leaving 11 bases between the germline ends. Germline CDR1 is SQVTM and CDR2 is ANQGSEA.

The genes are TRBV4-1 and TRBJ1-5; D ambiguous. Trimming shortened V by 0 bases and J by 4 bases, and 16 bases separated the two germline ends. Germline-derived CDR1 and CDR2 are MGHRA and YSYEKL. This CDR3 has 17 amino acids. CDR3 sequence: CASSQDLGRQPNQPQHF. CDR3 nucleotides: TGCGCCAGCAGCCAAGATCTAGGTAGGCAGCCAAATCAGCCCCAGCATTTT.

This sequence joins TRBV4-2 and TRBJ2-7; TRBD2 matches 12 bases. Per germline, CDR1 LGHNA and CDR2 YNFKEQ. This CDR3 is built from 17 residues. Losses at the gene ends were 1 base for V and 6 bases for J; bases not matched to a gene: 10. CDR3 sequence reads: CASSQAILTSGGLEQYF. CDR3 nucleotides: TGTGCCAGCAGCCAAGCGATCCTGACTAGCGGGGGCCTCGAGCAGTACTTC.

The chain links TRBV29-1 to TRBJ1-3, with 7 bases matching TRBD1. Trimming cost V 6 bases and J 0 bases; bases outside gene matches: 2. Germline V lookup: CDR1 SQVTM, CDR2 ANQGSEA. The CDR3 totals 13 residues. The CDR3 coding sequence is TGCAGCGTCTGGGACAGCTCTGGAAACACCATATATTTT. The encoded protein is CSVWDSSGNTIYF.

This clone was recorded a few times. The chain employs TRBV19 and TRBJ2-7, with TRBD2 matching over 9 bases. This CDR3 contains 15 residues. CDR1 is LNHDA and CDR2 is SQIVND in the germline V gene (reference sequence). Trimming took 6 bases from V and 1 from J; bases not matched to a gene: 7. The CDR3 reads CASRVGSGRSYEQYF. The CDR3 DNA is TGTGCCAGTAGAGTTGGTAGCGGGAGATCCTACGAGCAGTACTTC.

The V call is TRBV9, the J call TRBJ2-1; 8 positions match TRBD1. Germline loops: CDR1 SGDLS, CDR2 YYNGEE. With 0 bases clipped from V and 3 bases from J, the junction kept 5 bases outside the gene matches. The CDR3 has 16 residues. Written as DNA, the CDR3 is TGTGCCAGCAGCGTAGGGCCAGGGGGCGACTACAATGAGCAGTTCTTC. Its protein product is CASSVGPGGDYNEQFF. Together with reference TRBV9 and TRBJ2-1, the CDR3 gives the full variable domain: DSGVTQTPKHLITATGQRVTLRCSPRSGDLSVYWYQQSLDQGLQFLIQYYNGEERAKGNILERFSAQQFPDLHSELNLSSLELGDSALYFCASSVGPGGDYNEQFFGPGTRLTVL.

J is TRBJ1-1 and V is TRBV5-5; unclear D gene. Per the germline V gene, CDR1 is SGHKS and CDR2 is YYEKEE (reference sequence). Deletions cut 1 base from V and 1 base from J, with 8 bases between. The CDR3 has 14 residues. This CDR3 is CASSLNYGNTEAFF. CDR3 bases: TGTGCCAGCAGCTTGAATTACGGGAACACTGAAGCTTTCTTT. Drawing the rest from reference TRBV5-5 and TRBJ1-1, the complete variable domain is DAGVTQSPTHLIKTRGQQVTLRCSPISGHKSVSWYQQVLGQGPQFIFQYYEKEERGRGNFPDRFSARQFPNYSSELNVNALLLGDSALYLCASSLNYGNTEAFFGQGTRLTVV.

The rearrangement joins TRBV7-2 to TRBJ2-5; D is perhaps TRBD2 (6 bases). The V gene lost 3 bases and the J gene lost 3 bases, with 8 bases spanning the gap. CDR1 SGHTA and CDR2 FQGNSA come from the germline V gene. The CDR3 contains 13 residues. DNA for the CDR3: TGTGCCAGCAGCTTGGGCGGGAAAGAGACCCAGTACTTC. Amino acid sequence: CASSLGGKETQYF.

The chain carries TRBV2 and TRBJ2-1, with a possible D match to TRBD2 (6 bases). This CDR3 is built from 14 residues. V was shortened by 5 bases and J by 8 bases, with 16 bases between the two germline ends. Germline V gene data show CDR1 as SNHLY and CDR2 as FYNNEI. The DNA for the CDR3 is TGTGCCAGCAGTAAGCAGGTGCGGGGCTATGAGCAGTTCTTC. Its translation is CASSKQVRGYEQFF.

The V gene is TRBV30, the J gene TRBJ2-3; weak D call: TRBD2 (7 bases). The germline V gene has CDR1 GTSNPN and CDR2 SVGIG (reference sequence). The germline V and J ends were trimmed by 5 bases and 6 bases, with 24 bases remaining between them. The CDR3 contains 16 residues. CDR3 DNA sequence: TGTGCCTGGGGCCGCGGACTAGGGGGGGATGAGGATACGCAGTATTTT. Amino acid sequence: CAWGRGLGGDEDTQYF.

This chain uses TRBV5-1 with TRBJ2-7, with 11 positions matching TRBD2. The CDR3 consists of 16 residues. V dropped 3 bases and J dropped 2; count of bases not matched to a gene: 7. Germline-derived CDR1 and CDR2 are SGHRS and YFSETQ. The chain's CDR3 is CASSSLTSGVTYEQYF. Here the CDR3 DNA reads TGCGCCAGCAGCTCGCTGACTAGCGGGGTTACCTACGAGCAGTACTTC.

This sequence joins TRBV18 and TRBJ1-6; D might be TRBD1 (5 bases). Trimming cost V 5 bases and J 14 bases, with 22 bases left between them. The V gene's germline CDR1 is KGHSH and CDR2 LQKENI. The CDR3 runs to 15 residues. The CDR3 spells CASSYTGTGDGALHF. For the CDR3, the DNA is TGTGCCAGCTCATACACCGGGACGGGGGACGGGGCCCTCCACTTT. Supplemented by reference TRBV18 and TRBJ1-6, the full variable domain reads NAGVMQNPRHLVRRRGQEARLRCSPMKGHSHVYWYRQLPEEGLKFMVYLQKENIIDESGMPKERFSAEFPKEGPSILRIQQVVRGDSAAYFCASSYTGTGDGALHFGNGTRLTVT.

The chain joins TRBV5-4 to TRBJ1-2; D not resolved. The CDR3 covers 12 residues. The V end was cut by 4 bases, the J end by 5 bases, with 9 bases between. Germline V gene lookup returns CDR1 SGHNT and CDR2 YYREEE (reference sequence). As DNA, the CDR3 is TGTGCCAGCAGCGCAGATGGTTATGGCTACACCTTC. This codes for CASSADGYGYTF.

The CDR3, as DNA: TGTGCCAGCTCACCAGGGGGGGGCACGGAAAAACTGTTTTTT. This encodes CASSPGGGTEKLFF. V gene TRBV18 combines with J gene TRBJ1-4, with D perhaps TRBD1 (6 bases). The germline V gene has CDR1 KGHSH and CDR2 LQKENI. CDR3 length: 14 amino acids. Trimming took 2 bases from V and 8 from J, leaving 12 bases between them. The variable domain in full, with the rest retrieved from reference TRBV18 and TRBJ1-4, is NAGVMQNPRHLVRRRGQEARLRCSPMKGHSHVYWYRQLPEEGLKFMVYLQKENIIDESGMPKERFSAEFPKEGPSILRIQQVVRGDSAAYFCASSPGGGTEKLFFGSGTQLSVL.

The chain joins TRBV19 to TRBJ2-7, with a weak D call TRBD1 (6 bases). The CDR3 length is 13 residues. The germline CDR1 and CDR2 sequences are LNHDA and SQIVND (reference sequence). V was trimmed by 8 bases and J by 2 bases, leaving 13 bases between them. DNA of the CDR3: TGTGCCAGTGCTAGAGCAGGGGCCTACGAGCAGTACTTC. Amino acids: CASARAGAYEQYF.

The chain has TRBV7-9 and TRBJ2-2, with TRBD1 matching 9 bases. J was trimmed by 2 bases and V by 4 bases; bases with no gene match: 8. Looked up from germline, CDR1 is SEHNR and CDR2 is FQNEAQ (reference sequence). This CDR3 contains 17 residues. CDR3 amino acids: CASSSVRTGVNTGELFF. CDR3 sequence (DNA): TGTGCCAGCAGCTCGGTCCGGACAGGGGTCAACACCGGGGAGCTGTTTTTT.

The CDR3 spells CASSADRASTNEKLFF. The CDR3 nucleotides are TGTGCCAGCAGCGCGGACAGGGCTTCAACTAATGAAAAACTGTTTTTT. This chain links TRBV9 with TRBJ1-4, with TRBD1 matching 8 bases. Germline V CDR1 and CDR2: SGDLS, YYNGEE. The CDR3 length is 16 residues. J was trimmed by 0 bases and V by 3 bases; bases with no gene match: 4.

The rearrangement joins TRBV6-6 to TRBJ1-3; D uncertain. The V gene lost 6 bases and the J gene lost 6 bases, with 12 bases spanning the gap. The germline CDR1 and CDR2 sequences are MNHNY and SVGAGI (reference sequence). The CDR3 totals 13 residues. This chain's CDR3 is CASRRELENTIYF. The CDR3, as DNA: TGTGCCAGCAGACGCGAACTTGAAAACACCATATATTTT.

The V and J genes are TRBV4-2 and TRBJ1-1; maybe TRBD1 (5 bases). The V gene's germline CDR1 is LGHNA and CDR2 YNFKEQ. The V end was cut by 0 bases, the J end by 6 bases, with 14 bases between. The CDR3 has 15 residues. CDR3 nucleotide sequence: TGTGCCAGCAGCCAAGATCCCCCAGGGAGGCCTGAAGCTTTCTTT. Translating it yields CASSQDPPGRPEAFF.

V and J are TRBV5-6 and TRBJ1-2, with TRBD1 as a possible D gene (6 bases). CDR1 SGHDT and CDR2 YYEEEE come from the germline V gene. The CDR3 is made up of 13 amino acids. The V end lost 1 base, the J end lost 7 bases, and 11 bases lay between the germline ends. CDR3 in amino acids: CASSLFQGSGYTF. DNA of the CDR3: TGTGCCAGCAGCTTGTTCCAGGGGAGTGGCTACACCTTC.